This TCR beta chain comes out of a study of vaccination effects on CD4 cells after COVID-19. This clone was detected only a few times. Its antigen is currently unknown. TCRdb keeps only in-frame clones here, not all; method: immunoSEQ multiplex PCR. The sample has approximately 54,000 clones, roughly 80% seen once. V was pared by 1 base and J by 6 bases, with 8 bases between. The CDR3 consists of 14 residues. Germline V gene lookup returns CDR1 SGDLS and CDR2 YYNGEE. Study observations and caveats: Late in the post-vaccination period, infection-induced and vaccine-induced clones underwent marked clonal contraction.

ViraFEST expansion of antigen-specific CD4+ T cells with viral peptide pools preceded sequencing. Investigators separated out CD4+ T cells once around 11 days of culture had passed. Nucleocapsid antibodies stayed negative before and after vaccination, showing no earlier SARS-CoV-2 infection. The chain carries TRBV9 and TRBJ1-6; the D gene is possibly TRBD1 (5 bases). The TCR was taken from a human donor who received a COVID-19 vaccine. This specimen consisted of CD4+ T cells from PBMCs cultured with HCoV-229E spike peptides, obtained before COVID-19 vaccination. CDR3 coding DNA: TGTGCCAGCAGCGTAACAGGCACTAATTCACCCCTCCACTTT. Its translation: CASSVTGTNSPLHF.